The 4 T cell receptor beta chains listed next were all sequenced from one sample in a study of shared clonotypes between healthy human individuals. The table came from immunoSEQ multiplex PCR; TCRdb's copy has only in-frame clones and leaves some out. The sample lists some 1.1 million clones, 70% to 80% occurring once. Sequenced material: memory CD4+ T cells from PBMCs. Subset in this sample: CD45RA-negative fraction. These receptors were obtained from a man aged 18 to 29 in good health. Some clones in this sample may be carry-over from other donors' samples.

V usage is TRBV19 and J usage is TRBJ2-2, with 8 nucleotides matching TRBD2. The J segment lost 1 base and the V segment lost 4 bases, leaving 5 bases of the junction unmatched. This CDR3 is built from 16 residues. Germline CDR1 reads LNHDA; CDR2 reads SQIVND (reference sequence). CDR3 loop: CASSNHGTRNTGELFF. CDR3 nucleotides: TGTGCCAGTAGTAATCACGGGACTAGGAACACCGGGGAGCTGTTTTTT.

This clone showed up just once. The rearrangement joins TRBV4-3 to TRBJ1-5, with D possibly matching TRBD1 (6 bases). Germline loops: CDR1 LGHNA, CDR2 YSLEER. Trimming left V 0 bases short and J 6 bases short, with 9 bases between. The CDR3 runs to 14 residues. CDR3 residues: CASSQDRGGQPQHF. The CDR3 nucleotides read TGCGCCAGCAGCCAAGATAGGGGGGGTCAGCCCCAGCATTTT.

This clone appeared a single time. V usage is TRBV5-1 and J usage is TRBJ1-2; TRBD1 is a possible D gene (5 bases). V lost 0 bases to trimming and J lost 7 bases, with 10 bases between them. Germline-derived CDR1 and CDR2 are SGHRS and YFSETQ. This CDR3 region has 13 residues. CDR3 DNA: TGCGCCAGCAGCTTGGCCGGGGCAGGTGGCTACACCTTC. Its protein product is CASSLAGAGGYTF.

The chain has TRBV30 and TRBJ2-5, with 10 bases aligning to TRBD2. V shed 4 bases, J shed 2 bases, and the junction held 7 bases outside the gene matches. This CDR3 is 15 amino acids long. The germline V gene has CDR1 GTSNPN and CDR2 SVGIG (reference sequence). CDR3 in amino acids: CAWMALAGVQETQYF. The DNA for the CDR3 is TGTGCCTGGATGGCTCTAGCGGGAGTTCAAGAGACCCAGTACTTC.